The T cell receptor (beta chain) under discussion was sequenced for a study of blood T cell repertoires in COVID-19 (dated by TCRdb to the early 2020s). Background for the entire study: Samples covering the acute and convalescent phases of COVID-19 were provided by collaborators in the United States, Italy and Spain. The prospective study material was composed of cDNA or gDNA derived from T cells, B-cell-depleted T cells, or PBMCs. The dataset comprised deeply sampled blood TCRbeta repertoires from subjects exposed to, actively infected with, or recovered from COVID-19. The repertoires were released in a freely available public database intended as a resource for research on the immune response to SARS-CoV-2. Samples came from the ongoing ImmuneRACE study (first 160 participants) plus 1,254 subjects from 6 global collaborators. The sample metadata nearly always contained a de-identified subject ID, COVID-19 status, age in years and sex. Where available, HLA class I and class II types were obtained from metadata supplied by the sample provider rather than from assay-based typing.

CDR1 and CDR2, per the germline V gene (reference sequence), are DFQATT and SNEGSKA. Including cysteine and phenylalanine, the CDR3 has 13 amino acids. Only the CDR3 DNA is retained, 39 bases long and in frame from the first base. The trim is 3 bases for V and 7 bases for J, with a gap of 13 bases between the germline ends. Worth noting for this clone: Its antigen is still unknown. Base-call qualities are not available, and no considerably larger clone is one nucleotide away.

TCRbeta CDR3 regions were amplified from genomic DNA using the immunoSEQ Assay, a bias-controlled multiplex PCR. The source study handled its data this way. Within the assay, amplification of reference gene primers was used to estimate how many nucleated cells each sample contained. To quantify the absolute abundance of each unique TCRbeta CDR3 rearrangement, sequence reads were collapsed and filtered. For each sample, productive Simpson clonality was calculated as the square root of Simpson's diversity index over productive rearrangements. The table was pulled from immuneACCESS by TCRdb, which kept in-frame rearrangements only. Such tables lose some clones; where checked, under half of the loss comes from unresolved V genes, and the rest has no known cause. V and J calls plus clone size are reproduced from that table; the DNA served to infer D and trimming. The sample yields 200,000 or so clones; about 86% were counted once. Jointly, the top ten make up approximately 7.6% of the sample.

Results and caveats for the whole study, not just this receptor: The quantity of clinical and demographic metadata differed by source and by participant and was supplied without curation.

Enrolling through a virtual design, the prospective study's participants ranged in age from about 18 to 89 years and lived across roughly 23 United States geographic areas. In the prospective study, participants were assigned to cohorts based on the clinical history participants reported in a screening survey and a study questionnaire. Recovered participants in ImmuneRACE Cohort 3 were defined by two consecutive negative NP/OP PCR tests, clearance by a healthcare professional, or resolution of symptoms. In the prospective study, whole blood, serum and a nasopharyngeal or oropharyngeal swab were collected from each participant by mobile phlebotomists. Participants in the prospective study had the option to provide additional blood draws and questionnaires over an approximately 2-month period. Before DNA extraction, blood samples from the prospective study were shipped at room temperature or frozen.

The rearrangement combines TRBV20-1 with TRBJ1-5; the best D guess is TRBD1, with 6 bases matching. This clonotype originated in a man in his forties or fifties who had recovered from COVID-19. Sequencing was performed on PBMCs or T cells enriched from blood (not recorded which). The nucleotide sequence reads TGCAGTGCTAGTATGGCAGGGGAACAGCCCCAGCATTTT. The translation is CSASMAGEQPQHF.